The clone carrying this T cell receptor beta chain was observed a few times. Its specificity is unknown. The sample is drawn from a study of T cells after yellow fever vaccination. Across the study: Low-cell-number fractions underwent preparation using SMART-Seq v4 Ultra Low Input.

TCR cDNA was made by 5'RACE template switching, adding a universal primer site and UMIs. One entry per CDR3 protein results from TCRdb running MiXCR on the 5' RACE reads. The sample holds around 500,000 distinct CDR3 sequences, 20% to 25% seen once. Study conclusions and caveats: Reappearance after the booster was seen for most primary-vaccination clones, at 95% to 97% CD4 and around 90% CD8. There was a small share of clonotypes that showed up in both the CD4 and CD8 compartments.

The clonotype was recovered from a man between 18 and 35 years old who received the YFV17D yellow fever vaccine. The material sequenced was PBMCs, taken roughly 23 days after the first yellow fever vaccination.

The CDR3: CASSLGGGALGEQFF. In DNA, the CDR3 is TGTGCCAGCAGCTTAGGCGGGGGGGCCCTTGGTGAGCAGTTCTTC. V and J are TRBV7-3 and TRBJ2-1, with TRBD2 identical over 9 bases. The V gene end was trimmed by 2 bases and the J gene end by 9 bases; junction bases not matched to a gene: 8. The V gene's germline CDR1 is SGHTA and CDR2 FQGTGA. The CDR3 loop spans 15 amino acids.